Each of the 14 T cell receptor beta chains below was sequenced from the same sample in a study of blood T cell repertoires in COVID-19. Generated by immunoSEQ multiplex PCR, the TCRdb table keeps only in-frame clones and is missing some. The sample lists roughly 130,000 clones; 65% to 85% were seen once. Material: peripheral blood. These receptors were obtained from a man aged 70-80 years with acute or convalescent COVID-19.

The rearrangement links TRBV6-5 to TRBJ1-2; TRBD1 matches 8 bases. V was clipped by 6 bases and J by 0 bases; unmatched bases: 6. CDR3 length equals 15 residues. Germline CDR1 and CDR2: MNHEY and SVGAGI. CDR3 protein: CASSSRTGSNYGYTF. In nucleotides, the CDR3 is TGTGCCAGCAGCTCCAGGACAGGGTCTAACTATGGCTACACCTTC.

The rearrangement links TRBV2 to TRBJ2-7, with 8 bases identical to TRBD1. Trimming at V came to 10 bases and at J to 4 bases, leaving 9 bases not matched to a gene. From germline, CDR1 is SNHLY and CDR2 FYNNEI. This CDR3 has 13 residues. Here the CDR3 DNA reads TGTGCCACCAGACAGGGGATTAGTTACGAGCAGTACTTC. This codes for CATRQGISYEQYF. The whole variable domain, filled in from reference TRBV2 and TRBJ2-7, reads EPEVTQTPSHQVTQMGQEVILRCVPISNHLYFYWYRQILGQKVEFLVSFYNNEISEKSEIFDDQFSVERPDGSNFTLKIRSTKLEDSAMYFCATRQGISYEQYFGPGTRLTVT.

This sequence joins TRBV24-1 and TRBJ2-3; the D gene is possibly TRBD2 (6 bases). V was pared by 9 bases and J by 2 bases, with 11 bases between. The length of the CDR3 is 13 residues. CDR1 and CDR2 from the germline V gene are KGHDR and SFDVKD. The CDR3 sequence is CATRRRDTDTQYF. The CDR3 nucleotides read TGTGCCACCCGGAGGCGGGACACAGATACGCAGTATTTT.

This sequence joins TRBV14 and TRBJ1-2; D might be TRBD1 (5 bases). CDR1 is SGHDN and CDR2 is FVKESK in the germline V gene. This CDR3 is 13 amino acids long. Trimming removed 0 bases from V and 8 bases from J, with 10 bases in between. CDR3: CASSQEGGGGYTF. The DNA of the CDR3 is TGTGCCAGCAGCCAAGAGGGGGGAGGCGGCTACACCTTC. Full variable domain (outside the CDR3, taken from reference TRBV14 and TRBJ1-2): EAGVTQFPSHSVIEKGQTVTLRCDPISGHDNLYWYRRVMGKEIKFLLHFVKESKQDESGMPNNRFLAERTGGTYSTLKVQPAELEDSGVYFCASSQEGGGGYTFGSGTRLTVV.

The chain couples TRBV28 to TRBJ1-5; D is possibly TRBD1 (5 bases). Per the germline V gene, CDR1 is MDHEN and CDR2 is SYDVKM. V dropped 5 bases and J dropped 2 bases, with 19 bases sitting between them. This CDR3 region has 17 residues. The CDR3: CASSPRPRVNGNQPQHF. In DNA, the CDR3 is TGTGCCAGCAGTCCGAGGCCCAGGGTTAACGGCAATCAGCCCCAGCATTTT.

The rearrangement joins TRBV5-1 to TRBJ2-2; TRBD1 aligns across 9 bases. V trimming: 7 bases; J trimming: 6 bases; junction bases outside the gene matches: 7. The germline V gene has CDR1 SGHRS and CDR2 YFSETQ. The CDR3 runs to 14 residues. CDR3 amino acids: CASGRDRDPGELFF. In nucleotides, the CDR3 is TGCGCCAGCGGCCGGGACAGGGATCCCGGGGAGCTGTTTTTT.

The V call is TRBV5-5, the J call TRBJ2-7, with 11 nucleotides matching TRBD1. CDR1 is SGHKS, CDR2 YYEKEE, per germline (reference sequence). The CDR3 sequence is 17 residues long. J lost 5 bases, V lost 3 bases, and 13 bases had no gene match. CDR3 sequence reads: CASSSAGTGGETHEQYF. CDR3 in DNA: TGTGCCAGCAGCTCAGCCGGGACAGGGGGGGAGACCCACGAGCAGTACTTC.

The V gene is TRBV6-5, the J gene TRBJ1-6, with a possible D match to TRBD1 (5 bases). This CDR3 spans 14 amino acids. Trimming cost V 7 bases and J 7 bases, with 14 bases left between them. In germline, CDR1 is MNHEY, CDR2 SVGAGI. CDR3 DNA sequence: TGTGCCAGCATGGGCCTCGGGGGGAATTCACCCCTCCACTTT. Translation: CASMGLGGNSPLHF.

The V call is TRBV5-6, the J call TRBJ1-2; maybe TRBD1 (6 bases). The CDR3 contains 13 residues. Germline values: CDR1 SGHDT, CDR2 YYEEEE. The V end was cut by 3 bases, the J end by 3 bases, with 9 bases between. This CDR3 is CASSSGQHYGYTF. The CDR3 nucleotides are TGTGCCAGCAGCTCCGGACAGCACTATGGCTACACCTTC.

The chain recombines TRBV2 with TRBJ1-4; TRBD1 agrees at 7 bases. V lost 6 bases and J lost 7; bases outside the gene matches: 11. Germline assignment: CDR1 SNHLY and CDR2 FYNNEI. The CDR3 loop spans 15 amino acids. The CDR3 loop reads CASRETGAKGEKLFF. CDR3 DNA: TGTGCCAGCAGGGAAACAGGGGCGAAAGGTGAAAAACTGTTTTTT.

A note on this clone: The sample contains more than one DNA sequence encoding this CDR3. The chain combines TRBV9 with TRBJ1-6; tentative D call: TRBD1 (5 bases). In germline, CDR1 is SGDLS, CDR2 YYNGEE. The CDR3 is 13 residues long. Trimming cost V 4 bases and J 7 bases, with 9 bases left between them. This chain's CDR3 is CASSPRQNSPLHF. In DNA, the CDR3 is TGTGCCAGCAGCCCCCGACAGAATTCACCCCTCCACTTT.

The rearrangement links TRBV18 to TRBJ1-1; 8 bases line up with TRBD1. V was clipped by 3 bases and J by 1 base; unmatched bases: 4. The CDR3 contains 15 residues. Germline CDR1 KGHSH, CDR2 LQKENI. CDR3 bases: TGTGCCAGCTCACCCCCCAGGGGGCCGAACACTGAAGCTTTCTTT. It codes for CASSPPRGPNTEAFF.

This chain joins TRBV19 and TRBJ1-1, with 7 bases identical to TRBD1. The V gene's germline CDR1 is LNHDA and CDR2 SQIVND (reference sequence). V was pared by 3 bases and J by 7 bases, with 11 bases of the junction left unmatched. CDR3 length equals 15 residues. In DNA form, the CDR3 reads TGTGCCAGTAGTATTACTGTCAGGGGGATTGGTGAAGCTTTCTTT. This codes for CASSITVRGIGEAFF.

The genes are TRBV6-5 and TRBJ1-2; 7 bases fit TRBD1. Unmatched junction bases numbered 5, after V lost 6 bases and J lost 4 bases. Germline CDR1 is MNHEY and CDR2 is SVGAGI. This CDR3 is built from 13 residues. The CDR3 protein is CASSRDRIYGYTF. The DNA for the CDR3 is TGTGCCAGCAGCCGGGACAGAATCTATGGCTACACCTTC.